The following is a T cell receptor (beta chain) sequence with its context. Its antigen is currently unknown. Per the germline V gene, CDR1 is SGHVS and CDR2 is FNYEAQ. The length of the CDR3 is 17 residues. V lost 6 bases and J 0 bases, leaving 19 bases between the germline ends. The source of the sample is a study of T cell responses to AZD1222 COVID-19 vaccine. The study, taken as a whole, reports: Increased Spike-specific TCR breadth and depth were observed after two AZD1222 doses. The study reported that nearly half of spike-specific TCRs target unmutated variant regions. Spike-wide coverage was observed for vaccine-associated CD4 TCRs, with dominant responses at 160-218 and 743-854. Females outnumbered males among donors, who were mostly white British; clonal diversity was possibly underestimated.

The protocol was immunoSEQ multiplex PCR, while the TCRdb copy is restricted to in-frame clones and leaves out a portion. The sample shows 130,000 to 150,000 clones, roughly nine tenths of them seen only once. The TCR originated in an adult who received the AZD1222 COVID-19 vaccine. The rearrangement links TRBV7-6 to TRBJ2-3; D remains ambiguous. Sequencing used peripheral blood, obtained 28 days after the second AZD1222 dose. CDR3 residues: CASRPGLRASSTDTQYF. The DNA of the CDR3 is TGTGCCAGCAGGCCCGGGCTTAGAGCCTCTAGCACAGATACGCAGTATTTT.